The 23 T cell receptor beta chains in this list originate from one sample, sequenced in a study of blood T cell repertoires in COVID-19. Only in-frame clones appear in the TCRdb table, and some are missing; sequencing was by immunoSEQ multiplex PCR. The sample includes around 64,000 clones, roughly 90% of them seen just once. The sequenced material came from peripheral blood. The receptors here all came from a human donor in a cohort sampled during active COVID-19.

In its sample, this clone was seen a few times. The rearrangement uses TRBV13 and TRBJ2-1; TRBD2 might be the D (6 bases). Germline lookup yields CDR1 PRHDT and CDR2 FYEKMQ (reference sequence). V was clipped by 11 bases and J by 5 bases, with 16 bases between them. This CDR3 has 13 residues. The DNA for the CDR3 is TGTGCCGGGGCTTTAGCGGCGGACAATGAGCAGTTCTTC. Amino acid sequence: CAGALAADNEQFF.

The rearrangement uses TRBV18 and TRBJ2-5; TRBD2 matches at 9 bases. V lost 4 bases, J lost 5 bases, and 11 bases stayed unmatched. Germline V CDR1 and CDR2: KGHSH, LQKENI. The CDR3 has 16 amino acids. Written as DNA, the CDR3 is TGTGCCAGCTCACAGACTAGCGGCCCCGCGGGGGAGACCCAGTACTTC. Protein product: CASSQTSGPAGETQYF.

The chain links TRBV6-5 to TRBJ1-4; a possible D gene is TRBD1 (5 bases). The CDR3 length is 12 residues. V lost 6 bases and J 12 bases, leaving 14 bases between the germline ends. In germline, CDR1 is MNHEY, CDR2 SVGAGI. The CDR3 region is CASSPPTRELFF. The CDR3 region has the DNA TGTGCCAGCAGCCCCCCGACCAGGGAACTGTTTTTT.

The chain employs TRBV3-1 (or the pseudogene TRBV3-2) and TRBJ1-5; D is undetermined. Germline V gene lookup returns CDR1 LGHDT and CDR2 YNNKEL (reference sequence). The CDR3 runs to 16 residues. Deletions cut 1 base from V and 0 bases from J, with 10 bases between. Written as DNA, the CDR3 is TGTGCCAGCAGCCAAGCCCCCACGGGTAGCAATCAGCCCCAGCATTTT. This sequence encodes CASSQAPTGSNQPQHF.

The chain joins TRBV5-1 to TRBJ2-7; TRBD1 matches 7 bases. Germline assignment: CDR1 SGHRS and CDR2 YFSETQ. The CDR3 runs to 13 residues. V was pared by 4 bases and J by 3 bases, with 4 bases of the junction left unmatched. The CDR3 region is CASSMGQNYEQYF. CDR3 DNA sequence: TGCGCCAGCAGCATGGGACAGAACTACGAGCAGTACTTC.

This chain links TRBV28 with TRBJ2-7; maybe TRBD1 (6 bases). In germline, CDR1 is MDHEN, CDR2 SYDVKM. This CDR3 is built from 14 residues. V was pared by 3 bases and J by 2 bases, with 11 bases between. The DNA for the CDR3 is TGTGCCAGCAGTTTTTCTCAGGGGACCTACGAGCAGTACTTC. Its protein product is CASSFSQGTYEQYF.

J is TRBJ1-6 and V is TRBV7-9; 10 nucleotides align to TRBD1. The V gene end was trimmed by 6 bases and the J gene end by 6 bases; junction bases not matched to a gene: 5. The CDR3 totals 15 residues. Germline V gene lookup returns CDR1 SEHNR and CDR2 FQNEAQ (reference sequence). Here the CDR3 reads CASRSGTGANSPLHF. DNA of the CDR3: TGTGCCAGCAGATCCGGGACAGGGGCTAATTCACCCCTCCACTTT.

The genes are TRBV6-2 or TRBV6-3 and TRBJ1-5; 7 bases map to TRBD1. Germline CDR1 and CDR2: MNHEY and SVGEGT. Germline trimming cut 4 bases from V and 4 bases from J; bases unmatched to any gene: 10. The CDR3 has 16 residues. CDR3 sequence: CASSSGTVTTNQPQHF. The CDR3 DNA follows: TGTGCCAGCAGTTCCGGGACAGTTACTACTAATCAGCCCCAGCATTTT.

This chain uses TRBV6-5 with TRBJ2-2; 9 bases are a match to TRBD2. The CDR3 contains 14 residues. J lost 3 bases, V lost 6 bases, and 2 bases had no gene match. Germline V gene sequence: CDR1 MNHEY, CDR2 SVGAGI. This CDR3 reads CASRRTSDTGELFF. The CDR3 DNA is TGTGCCAGCAGACGGACTAGCGACACCGGGGAGCTGTTTTTT.

The chain joins TRBV19 to TRBJ2-2; no definite D call. The CDR3 spans 14 residues. CDR1 is LNHDA, CDR2 SQIVND, per germline (reference sequence). V gave up 7 bases and J gave up 1 base, with 10 bases separating them. This CDR3 reads CASNFGGNTGELFF. The CDR3 DNA reads TGTGCCAGTAACTTCGGCGGGAACACCGGGGAGCTGTTTTTT.

The rearrangement joins TRBV4-2 to TRBJ1-2; the D gene is possibly TRBD1 (6 bases). The V end lost 0 bases, the J end lost 9 bases, and 14 bases lay between the germline ends. Germline-derived CDR1 and CDR2 are LGHNA and YNFKEQ. The CDR3 loop spans 14 amino acids. CDR3 in amino acids: CASSQDWGQTSYTF. CDR3 nucleotides: TGTGCCAGCAGCCAAGATTGGGGACAAACAAGCTACACCTTC.

This chain connects TRBV28 to TRBJ1-2; D is unclear. Trimming stripped 6 bases from V and 5 bases from J, with 10 bases between. CDR1 is MDHEN and CDR2 is SYDVKM in the germline V gene. The CDR3 sequence is 12 residues long. CDR3 in amino acids: CASRSGMYGYTF. The CDR3 DNA is TGTGCCAGCAGGTCCGGGATGTATGGCTACACCTTC.

The chain carries TRBV18 and TRBJ2-3; D perhaps matches TRBD1 (6 bases). Germline loops: CDR1 KGHSH, CDR2 LQKENI. The CDR3 covers 16 residues. Trimming removed 0 bases from V and 0 bases from J, with 10 bases in between. The CDR3: CASSPPVTGSTDTQYF. DNA for the CDR3: TGTGCCAGCTCACCACCCGTAACAGGGAGCACAGATACGCAGTATTTT.

The chain uses TRBV7-9 and TRBJ2-2; D ambiguous. Trimming removed 1 base at V and 4 bases at J, with 7 bases between. Germline V lookup: CDR1 SEHNR, CDR2 FQNEAQ (reference sequence). This CDR3 comprises 14 residues. CDR3 loop: CASSLGAFTGELFF. The CDR3 bases are TGTGCCAGCAGCTTAGGGGCTTTCACCGGGGAGCTGTTTTTT.

The genes are TRBV7-9 and TRBJ2-7; 8 bases match TRBD1. Germline V gene data show CDR1 as SEHNR and CDR2 as FQNEAQ (reference sequence). After removal of 4 bases from V and 3 bases from J, the junction contained 8 bases not matched to a gene. The CDR3 spans 15 residues. The CDR3 nucleotides are TGTGCCAGCAGCTCTTACATGGACAGGGACTACGAGCAGTACTTC. The encoded protein is CASSSYMDRDYEQYF.

The chain combines TRBV19 with TRBJ2-1; D unclear. The length of the CDR3 is 12 residues. The germline CDR1 and CDR2 sequences are LNHDA and SQIVND (reference sequence). V was cut by 9 bases and J by 10 bases, with 16 bases left in between. The CDR3 nucleotides read TGTGCCAGCGGCCCTCGAGGTAGGGAGCAGTTCTTC. Translation: CASGPRGREQFF.

This chain uses TRBV12-3 or TRBV12-4 with TRBJ2-2, with 9 bases aligning to TRBD1. Trimming at V came to 6 bases and at J to 17 bases, leaving 7 bases not matched to a gene. The CDR3 loop spans 11 amino acids. The CDR3 reads CASRRTGELFF. In DNA form, the CDR3 reads TGTGCCAGCAGAAGGACAGGGGAACTCTTTTTT.

This chain links TRBV5-1 with TRBJ2-2; the D is unclear. CDR1 is SGHRS and CDR2 is YFSETQ in the germline V gene. The CDR3 consists of 14 residues. V was cut by 5 bases and J by 4 bases, with 12 bases left in between. The CDR3 loop is CASRPLVATGELFF. The CDR3, as DNA: TGCGCCAGCAGGCCCCTCGTGGCCACCGGGGAGCTGTTTTTT.

This sequence joins TRBV5-1 and TRBJ2-7; no firm D call. Trimming pared 0 bases from V and 2 bases from J, leaving 9 bases between. The CDR3 loop spans 14 amino acids. In germline, CDR1 is SGHRS, CDR2 YFSETQ. CDR3 region: CASSLAASTYEQYF. CDR3 bases: TGCGCCAGCAGCTTGGCCGCCAGTACCTACGAGCAGTACTTC.

The J gene is TRBJ2-3, the V gene TRBV9; 10 nucleotides match TRBD2. The CDR3 totals 18 residues. Germline CDR1 and CDR2: SGDLS and YYNGEE. V shed 0 bases and J 2 bases; nucleotides not matched to a gene: 9. The CDR3 sequence is CASSVASGRGNFTDTQYF. The DNA for the CDR3 is TGTGCCAGCAGCGTAGCTAGCGGGAGAGGAAACTTCACAGATACGCAGTATTTT.

This clone was observed once. The chain joins TRBV27 to TRBJ2-1, with 7 bases identical to TRBD2. The germline gives CDR1 MNHEY, CDR2 SMNVEV (reference sequence). The CDR3 consists of 16 residues. J lost 4 bases, V lost 8 bases, and 14 bases had no gene match. CDR3: CASRPTGGSLYNEQFF. CDR3 sequence (DNA): TGTGCCAGCCGACCTACGGGCGGGAGTCTATACAATGAGCAGTTCTTC.

V gene TRBV28 combines with J gene TRBJ2-1, with 13 bases fitting TRBD2. V lost 3 bases and J lost 7; bases outside the gene matches: 3. The germline CDR1 and CDR2 sequences are MDHEN and SYDVKM. This CDR3 comprises 15 residues. CDR3 sequence: CASSFPGLAGNEQFF. DNA of the CDR3: TGTGCCAGCAGTTTTCCGGGACTAGCGGGAAATGAGCAGTTCTTC. Using reference TRBV28 and TRBJ2-1 for the parts outside the CDR3, the full variable domain is DVKVTQSSRYLVKRTGEKVFLECVQDMDHENMFWYRQDPGLGLRLIYFSYDVKMKEKGDIPEGYSVSREKKERFSLILESASTNQTSMYLCASSFPGLAGNEQFFGPGTRLTVL.

V usage is TRBV19 and J usage is TRBJ2-2; no firm D call. The V gene's germline CDR1 is LNHDA and CDR2 SQIVND (reference sequence). This CDR3 spans 14 amino acids. Trimming cost V 2 bases and J 4 bases, with 8 bases left between them. CDR3 in DNA: TGTGCCAGTAGTATAACACCCCGCACCGGGGAGCTGTTTTTT. This codes for CASSITPRTGELFF.